The present TCR beta chain was sequenced within a study of identical twins. Germline assignment: CDR1 SNHLY and CDR2 FYNNEI. With V trimmed by 3 bases and J by 3 bases, 10 bases remained unmatched. This CDR3 has 16 amino acids. MiXCR, applied by TCRdb to the 5' RACE reads, yields one record per CDR3 protein. The table includes 520,000 or so distinct CDR3 sequences, under 25% detected once. This clonotype was found a few times. This sample also appeared in a second study, on T cells expressing NK-cell markers. That report notes: As a fraction of CD8+ T cells, dominant NKG2C+ clonotypes reached about 1.0-7.5% in six donors.

The chain recombines TRBV2 with TRBJ2-7; TRBD2 matches at 8 bases. The origin of this receptor is a woman aged 18-35 years in good health. The source material was CD4+ T cells sorted from blood. The CDR3 sequence is CASSDILAVLVYEQYF. CDR3 DNA: TGTGCCAGCAGTGACATACTAGCGGTCCTCGTCTACGAGCAGTACTTC.